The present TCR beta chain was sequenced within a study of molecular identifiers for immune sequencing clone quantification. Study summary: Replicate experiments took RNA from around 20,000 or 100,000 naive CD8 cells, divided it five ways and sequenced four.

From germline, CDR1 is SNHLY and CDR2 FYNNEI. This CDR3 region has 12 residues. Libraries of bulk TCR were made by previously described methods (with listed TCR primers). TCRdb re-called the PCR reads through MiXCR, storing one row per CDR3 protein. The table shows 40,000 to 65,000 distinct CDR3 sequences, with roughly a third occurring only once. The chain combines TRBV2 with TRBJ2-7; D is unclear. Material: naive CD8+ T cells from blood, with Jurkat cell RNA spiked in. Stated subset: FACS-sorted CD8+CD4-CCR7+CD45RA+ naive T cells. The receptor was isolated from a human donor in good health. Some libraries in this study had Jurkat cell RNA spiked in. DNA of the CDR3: TGTACCACAAGCACCAAGAGTTACGAGCAGTACTTC. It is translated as CTTSTKSYEQYF.